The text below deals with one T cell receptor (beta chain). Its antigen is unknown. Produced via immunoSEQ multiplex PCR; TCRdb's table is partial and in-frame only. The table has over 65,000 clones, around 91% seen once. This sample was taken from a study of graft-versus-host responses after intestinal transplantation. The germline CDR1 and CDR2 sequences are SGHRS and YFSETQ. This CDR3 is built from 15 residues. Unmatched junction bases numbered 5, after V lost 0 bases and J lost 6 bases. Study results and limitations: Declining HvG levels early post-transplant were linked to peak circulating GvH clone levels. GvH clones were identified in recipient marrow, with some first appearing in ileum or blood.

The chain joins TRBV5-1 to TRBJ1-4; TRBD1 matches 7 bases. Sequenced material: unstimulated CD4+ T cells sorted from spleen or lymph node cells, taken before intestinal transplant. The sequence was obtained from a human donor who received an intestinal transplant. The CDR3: CASSLAGQVHEKLFF. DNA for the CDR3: TGCGCCAGCAGCTTGGCCGGACAGGTACATGAAAAACTGTTTTTT.